This T cell receptor (beta chain) was identified in a study of T cell clonality in common variable immunodeficiency. In this sample, this clone turned up many times. No antigen is known for it. The read ends 3 residues shy of where the CDR3 ends; the end is completed using the germline J gene. Sequenced by immunoSEQ multiplex PCR; TCRdb stores in-frame clones only, minus some. Sampling found about 60,000 clones, none seen once. Findings of the study overall: What drives increased CVID clonality needs T cell subpopulation sequencing. CVID subjects showed higher TCRbeta clonality than healthy controls. Reportedly, TCR beta sequences from common variable immunodeficiency showed fewer deletions and N-nucleotide insertions.

In germline, CDR1 is SGDLS, CDR2 YYNGEE. CDR3 length equals 13 residues. Deletions cut 0 bases from V and 5 bases from J, with 8 bases between. This receptor was identified in a person aged 18 to 70 in good health. Sequenced sample: peripheral blood mononuclear cells. V and J are TRBV9 and TRBJ2-5, with D tentatively TRBD2 (6 bases). The CDR3 DNA, read in part, is TGTGCCAGCAGCGTAGCAGGAGGGGAGACC. This translates into CASSVAGGET. The entire CDR3 reads CASSVAGGETQYF.